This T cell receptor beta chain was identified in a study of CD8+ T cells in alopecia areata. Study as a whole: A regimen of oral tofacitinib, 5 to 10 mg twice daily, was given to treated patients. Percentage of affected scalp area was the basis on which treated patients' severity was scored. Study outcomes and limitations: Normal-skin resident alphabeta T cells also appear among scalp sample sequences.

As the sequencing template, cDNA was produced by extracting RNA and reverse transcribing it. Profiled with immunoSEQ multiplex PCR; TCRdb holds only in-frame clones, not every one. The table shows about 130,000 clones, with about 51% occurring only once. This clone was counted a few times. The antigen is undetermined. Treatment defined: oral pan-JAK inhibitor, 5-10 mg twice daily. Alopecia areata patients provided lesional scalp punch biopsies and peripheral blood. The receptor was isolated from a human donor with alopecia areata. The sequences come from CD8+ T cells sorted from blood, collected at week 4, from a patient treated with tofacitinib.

The chain's CDR3 is CASRINRDQFF. The DNA for the CDR3 is TGTGCCAGCAGGATAAACAGGGATCAGTTCTTC. The V gene is TRBV11-2, the J gene TRBJ2-1; the D gene is possibly TRBD1 (6 bases). The CDR3 runs to 11 residues. Germline V gene data show CDR1 as SGHAT and CDR2 as FQNNGV. V shed 6 bases and J shed 13 bases, with 13 bases lying between them.